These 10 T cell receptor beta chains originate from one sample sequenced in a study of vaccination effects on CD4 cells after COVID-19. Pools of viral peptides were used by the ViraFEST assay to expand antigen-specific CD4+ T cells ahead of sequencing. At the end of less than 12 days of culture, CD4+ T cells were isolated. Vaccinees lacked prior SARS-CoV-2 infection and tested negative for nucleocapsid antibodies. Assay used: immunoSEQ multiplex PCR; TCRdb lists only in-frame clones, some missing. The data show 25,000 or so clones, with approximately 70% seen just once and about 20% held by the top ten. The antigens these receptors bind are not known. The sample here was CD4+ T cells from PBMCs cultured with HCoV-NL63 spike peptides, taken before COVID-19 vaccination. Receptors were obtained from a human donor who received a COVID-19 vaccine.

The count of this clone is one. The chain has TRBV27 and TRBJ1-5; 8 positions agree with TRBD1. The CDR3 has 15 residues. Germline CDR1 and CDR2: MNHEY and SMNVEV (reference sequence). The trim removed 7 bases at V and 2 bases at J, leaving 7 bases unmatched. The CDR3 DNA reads TGTGCCAGCACCGGACAGGGAGGGGGCAATCAGCCCCAGCATTTT. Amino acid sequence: CASTGQGGGNQPQHF.

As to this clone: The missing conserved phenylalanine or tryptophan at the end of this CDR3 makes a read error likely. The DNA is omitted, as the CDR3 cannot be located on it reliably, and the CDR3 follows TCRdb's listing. CDR3 loop: CASSSFGTGAPEL. The chain has TRBV2 and TRBJ1-2; TRBD1, as called in the table, went unchecked against the DNA. In germline, CDR1 is SNHLY, CDR2 FYNNEI. The length of the CDR3 is 13 amino acids, counting both ends.

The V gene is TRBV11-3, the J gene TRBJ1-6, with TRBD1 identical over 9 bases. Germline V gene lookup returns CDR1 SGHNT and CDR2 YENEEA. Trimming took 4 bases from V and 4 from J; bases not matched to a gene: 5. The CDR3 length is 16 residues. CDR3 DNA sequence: TGTGCCAGCAGCTCCACAGGGGGCGGATATAATTCACCCCTCCACTTT. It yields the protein CASSSTGGGYNSPLHF.

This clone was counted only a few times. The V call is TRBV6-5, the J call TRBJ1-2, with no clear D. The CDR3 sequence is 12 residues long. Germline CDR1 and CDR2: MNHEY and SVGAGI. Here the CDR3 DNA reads TGTGGGGTATTCGGCTCTCCCTATGGCTACACCTTC. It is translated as CGVFGSPYGYTF.

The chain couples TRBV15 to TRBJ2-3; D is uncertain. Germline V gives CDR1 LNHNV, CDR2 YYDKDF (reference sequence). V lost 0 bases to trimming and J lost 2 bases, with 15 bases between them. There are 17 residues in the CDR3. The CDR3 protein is CATSRDRADSHTDTQYF. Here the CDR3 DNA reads TGTGCCACCAGCAGAGACCGGGCAGATTCTCACACAGATACGCAGTATTTT.

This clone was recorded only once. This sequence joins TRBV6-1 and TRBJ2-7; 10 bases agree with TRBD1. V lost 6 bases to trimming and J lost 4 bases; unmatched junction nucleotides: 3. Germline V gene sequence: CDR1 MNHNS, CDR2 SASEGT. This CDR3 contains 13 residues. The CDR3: CASSDRGRYEQYF. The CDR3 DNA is TGTGCCAGCAGCGACAGGGGGCGGTACGAGCAGTACTTC.

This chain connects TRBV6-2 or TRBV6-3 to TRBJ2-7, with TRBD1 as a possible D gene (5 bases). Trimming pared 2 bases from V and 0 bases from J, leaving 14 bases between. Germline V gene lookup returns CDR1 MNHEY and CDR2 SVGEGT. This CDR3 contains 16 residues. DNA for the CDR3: TGTGCCAGCAGTTACCCAAAGACAGTTTTCTCCTACGAGCAGTACTTC. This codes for CASSYPKTVFSYEQYF.

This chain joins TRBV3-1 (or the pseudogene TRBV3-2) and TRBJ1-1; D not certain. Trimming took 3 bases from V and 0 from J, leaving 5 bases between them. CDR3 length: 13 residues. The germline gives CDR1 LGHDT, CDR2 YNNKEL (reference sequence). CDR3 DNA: TGTGCCAGCAGCCAGGGGATGAACACTGAAGCTTTCTTT. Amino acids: CASSQGMNTEAFF.

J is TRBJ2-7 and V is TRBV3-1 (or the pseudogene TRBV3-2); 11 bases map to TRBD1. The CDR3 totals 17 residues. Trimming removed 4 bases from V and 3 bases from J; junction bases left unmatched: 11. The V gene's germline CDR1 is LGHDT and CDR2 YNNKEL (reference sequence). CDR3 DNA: TGTGCCAGCAGCCCTCCTCCCGGGACAGGGGGTTTCTACGAGCAGTACTTC. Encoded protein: CASSPPPGTGGFYEQYF.

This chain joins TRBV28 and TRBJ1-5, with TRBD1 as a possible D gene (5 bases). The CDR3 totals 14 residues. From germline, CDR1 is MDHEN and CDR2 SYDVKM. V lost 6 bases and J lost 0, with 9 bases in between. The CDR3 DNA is TGTGCCAGCAGATCAGGGCGTAGCAATCAGCCCCAGCATTTT. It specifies CASRSGRSNQPQHF.